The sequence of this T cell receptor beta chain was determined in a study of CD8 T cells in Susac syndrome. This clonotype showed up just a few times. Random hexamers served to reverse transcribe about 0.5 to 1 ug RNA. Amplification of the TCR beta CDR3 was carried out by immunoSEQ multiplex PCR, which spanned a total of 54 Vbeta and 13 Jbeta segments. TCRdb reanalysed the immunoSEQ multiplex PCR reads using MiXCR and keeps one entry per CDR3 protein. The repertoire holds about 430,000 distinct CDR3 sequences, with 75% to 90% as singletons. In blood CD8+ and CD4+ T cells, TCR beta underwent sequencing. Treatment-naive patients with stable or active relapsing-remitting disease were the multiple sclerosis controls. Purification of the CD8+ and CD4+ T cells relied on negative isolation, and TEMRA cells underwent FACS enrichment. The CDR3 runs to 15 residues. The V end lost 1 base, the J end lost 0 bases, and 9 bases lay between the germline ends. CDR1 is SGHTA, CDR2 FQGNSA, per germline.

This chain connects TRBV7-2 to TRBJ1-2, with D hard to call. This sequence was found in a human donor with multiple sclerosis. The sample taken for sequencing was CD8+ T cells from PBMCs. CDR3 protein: CASSLDWVSNYGYTF. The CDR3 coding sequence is TGTGCCAGCAGCTTAGATTGGGTTTCTAACTATGGCTACACCTTC.